This passage covers 9 T cell receptor beta chains from one sample sequenced in a study of blood T cells in healthy people across ages. Primers used in a second PCR of about 7 to 12 cycles were a sample-barcoded 5' primer and a J-beta primer mix. One entry per CDR3 protein, called by TCRdb with MiXCR from the 5' RACE reads. Counted here are fewer than 2 million distinct CDR3 sequences, 39% occurring once; the ten biggest clones make up roughly 23%. Sequenced sample: blood. The receptors come from a human donor in good health.

The V and J genes are TRBV7-8 and TRBJ2-1; no clear D gene. This CDR3 region has 11 residues. V was pared by 4 bases and J by 9 bases, with 7 bases between. Per germline, CDR1 SGHVS and CDR2 FQNEAQ. CDR3 sequence reads: CASSSLPEQFF. In nucleotides, the CDR3 is TGTGCCAGCAGCTCCCTTCCTGAGCAGTTCTTC.

In its sample, this clonotype was seen a few times. This chain uses TRBV28 with TRBJ2-1, with 10 bases fitting TRBD1. There are 15 residues in the CDR3. The V gene end was trimmed by 3 bases and the J gene end by 9 bases; junction bases not matched to a gene: 8. Germline assignment: CDR1 MDHEN and CDR2 SYDVKM. The CDR3: CASSLPGQGIIEQFF. In DNA form, the CDR3 reads TGTGCCAGCAGTTTGCCGGGACAGGGGATCATTGAGCAGTTCTTC.

The rearrangement joins TRBV20-1 to TRBJ1-1; D unclear. Germline V lookup: CDR1 DFQATT, CDR2 SNEGSKA (reference sequence). V was clipped by 1 base and J by 6 bases, with 9 bases between them. The CDR3 contains 12 residues. Here the CDR3 DNA reads TGCAGTGCTAGAGGGCGTTTGTCTGAAGCTTTCTTT. Encoded protein: CSARGRLSEAFF.

This rearrangement joins TRBV10-3 to TRBJ2-5, with TRBD2 matching 11 bases. V was pared by 5 bases and J by 5 bases, with 10 bases of the junction left unmatched. The CDR3 covers 16 residues. The germline gives CDR1 ENHRY, CDR2 SYGVKD. The CDR3 sequence: CAISFRLAGMTETQYF. The CDR3 DNA follows: TGTGCCATCAGTTTCCGACTAGCGGGGATGACGGAGACCCAGTACTTC.

V and J are TRBV5-1 and TRBJ2-3, with D uncertain. The CDR3 runs to 15 residues. Germline V gene data show CDR1 as SGHRS and CDR2 as YFSETQ. V was clipped by 0 bases and J by 2 bases, with 10 bases between them. The CDR3 here is CASSLEGRFTDTQYF. The CDR3, as DNA: TGCGCCAGCAGCTTGGAGGGCAGATTCACAGATACGCAGTATTTT. Full variable domain (remainder filled in from reference TRBV5-1 and TRBJ2-3): KAGVTQTPRYLIKTRGQQVTLSCSPISGHRSVSWYQQTPGQGLQFLFEYFSETQRNKGNFPGRFSGRQFSNSRSEMNVSTLELGDSALYLCASSLEGRFTDTQYFGPGTRLTVL.

This clonotype has at least ten counts. V and J are TRBV10-3 and TRBJ2-3; 8 nucleotides agree with TRBD1. CDR3 length equals 14 residues. V gave up 8 bases and J gave up 2 bases; unmatched junction bases: 6. Germline values: CDR1 ENHRY, CDR2 SYGVKD. The CDR3 nucleotides read TGTGCCATCTCGGGACAGGTGATCACAGATACGCAGTATTTT. Translated: CAISGQVITDTQYF.

This clonotype was counted at least ten times. The genes are TRBV7-2 and TRBJ2-7; 10 positions match TRBD1. The germline V gene encodes CDR1 SGHTA and CDR2 FQGNSA. The trim removed 4 bases at V and 5 bases at J, leaving 2 bases unmatched. CDR3 length equals 13 residues. CDR3 in DNA: TGTGCCAGCAGCTGGGACAGGGGCGACGAGCAGTACTTC. Translated: CASSWDRGDEQYF.

The chain recombines TRBV7-3 with TRBJ2-1; 7 bases line up with TRBD2. The CDR3 covers 14 residues. Looked up from germline, CDR1 is SGHTA and CDR2 is FQGTGA. With V trimmed by 5 bases and J by 4 bases, 5 bases remained unmatched. CDR3 coding DNA: TGTGCCAGCAGCACTAGCGACGGTTACAATGAGCAGTTCTTC. The encoded protein is CASSTSDGYNEQFF.

J is TRBJ2-7 and V is TRBV6-1; D possibly corresponds to TRBD1 (5 bases). V was clipped by 7 bases and J by 3 bases, with 16 bases between them. Germline lookup yields CDR1 MNHNS and CDR2 SASEGT. The CDR3 sequence is 14 residues long. The CDR3 DNA reads TGTGCCAGCATCCGAACGACAGACAACTACGAGCAGTACTTC. Amino acids: CASIRTTDNYEQYF.